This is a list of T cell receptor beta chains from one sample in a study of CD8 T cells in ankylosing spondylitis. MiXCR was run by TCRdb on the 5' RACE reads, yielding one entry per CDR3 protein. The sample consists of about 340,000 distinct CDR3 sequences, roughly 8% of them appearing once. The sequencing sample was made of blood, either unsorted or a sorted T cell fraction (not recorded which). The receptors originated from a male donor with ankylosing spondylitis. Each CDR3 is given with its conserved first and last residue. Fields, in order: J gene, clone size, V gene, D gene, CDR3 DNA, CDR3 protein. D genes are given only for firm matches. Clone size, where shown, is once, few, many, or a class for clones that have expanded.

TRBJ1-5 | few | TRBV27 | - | TGTGCCAGCAGACCAAGGGGGAGCAATCAGCCCCAGCATTTT | CASRPRGSNQPQHF
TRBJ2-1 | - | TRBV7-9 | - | TGTGCCAGCAGCTTCCAAATCCTCTACAATGAGCAGTTCTTC | CASSFQILYNEQFF
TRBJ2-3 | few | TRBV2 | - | TGTGCCAGCAGTGAAGCTCCGAATTGGAATAGCACAGATACGCAGTATTTT | CASSEAPNWNSTDTQYF
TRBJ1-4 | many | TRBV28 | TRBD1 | TGTGCCAGCAGGGAAGGGGGCACTAATGAAAAACTGTTTTTT | CASREGGTNEKLFF
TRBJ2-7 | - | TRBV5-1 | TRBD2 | TGCGCCAGCAGCCCTCAGCGGGAGGGCCTTTACGAGCAGTACTTC | CASSPQREGLYEQYF
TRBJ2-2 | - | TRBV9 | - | TGTGCCCGCAGCGTAGAATCGGGGTCCGGGGAGCTGTGTTTT | CARSVESGSGELCF
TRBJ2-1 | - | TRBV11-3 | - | TGTGCCAGCAGCTTTTATGTGAGAAACGATGAGCAGTTCTTC | CASSFYVRNDEQFF
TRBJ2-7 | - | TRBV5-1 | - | TGCGCCAGCAGCTTGTTGGGAAACGAGCAGTACTTC | CASSLLGNEQYF
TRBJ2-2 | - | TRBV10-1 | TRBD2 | TGCGCCAGCAAACCTAGCGGCACCGGGGAGCTGTTTTTT | CASKPSGTGELFF
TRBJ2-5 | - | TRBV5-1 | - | TGCGCCAGCAGCTTGGCCACCGAAACTTTTGAGACCCAGTACTTC | CASSLATETFETQYF
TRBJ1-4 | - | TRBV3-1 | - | TGTGCCAGCAGCCTTAGCCCGACGCTGTTTTTT | CASSLSPTLFF
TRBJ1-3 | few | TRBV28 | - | TGTGCCAGTCTGGGACCTGGAAACACCATATATTTT | CASLGPGNTIYF
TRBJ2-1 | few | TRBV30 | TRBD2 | TGTGCCTGGGGTAGGACTAGCTCCTACAATGAGCAGTTCTTC | CAWGRTSSYNEQFF
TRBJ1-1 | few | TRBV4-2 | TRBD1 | TGTGCCAGCAGCCAACCCGACAGGGCCGCTGAAGCTTTCTTT | CASSQPDRAAEAFF
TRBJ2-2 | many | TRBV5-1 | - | TGCGCCAGCAGCTGGAATCCTTACGGGGAGCTGTTTTTT | CASSWNPYGELFF
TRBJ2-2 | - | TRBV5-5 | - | TGTGCCAGCAGCCTCAGGCCGGACACCGGGGAGCTGTTTTTT | CASSLRPDTGELFF
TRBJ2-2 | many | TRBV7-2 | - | TGTGCCAGCAGCCTAGAGAGGACCGGGGAGCTGTTTTTT | CASSLERTGELFF
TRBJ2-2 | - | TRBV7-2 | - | TGTGCCTCAAAAAGAACGCGGAGCACCGGGGAGCTGTTTTTT | CASKRTRSTGELFF
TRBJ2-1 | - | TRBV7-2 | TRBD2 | TGTGCCAGCAGCTCTCCTCCACTAGCGGGAGGCTTGAATGAGCAGTTCTTC | CASSSPPLAGGLNEQFF
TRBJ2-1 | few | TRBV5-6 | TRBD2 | TGTGCCAGCAGCTTGGGACTAGCGGGAGTTATTAATGAGCAGTTCTTC | CASSLGLAGVINEQFF
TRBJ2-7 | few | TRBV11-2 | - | TGTGCCAGCAGCTTAGGGGTAGCGGACACCTACGAGCAGTACTTC | CASSLGVADTYEQYF